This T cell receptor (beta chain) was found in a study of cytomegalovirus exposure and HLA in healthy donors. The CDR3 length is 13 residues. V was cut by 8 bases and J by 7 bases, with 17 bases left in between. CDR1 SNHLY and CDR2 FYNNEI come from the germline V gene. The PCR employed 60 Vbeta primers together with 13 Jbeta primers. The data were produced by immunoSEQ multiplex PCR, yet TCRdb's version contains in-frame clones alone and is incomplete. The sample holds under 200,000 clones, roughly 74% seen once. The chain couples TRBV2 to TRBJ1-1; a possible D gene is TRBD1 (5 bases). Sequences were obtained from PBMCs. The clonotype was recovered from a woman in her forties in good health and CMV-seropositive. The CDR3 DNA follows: TGTGCCAGCGAGGAGGGAGGGGAGGATGAAGCTTTCTTT. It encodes CASEEGGEDEAFF.